This T cell receptor (beta chain) was profiled in a study of spatial heterogeneity in lung cancer (dated by TCRdb to between 2019 and 2020). As for the study more broadly: Beta-chain transcripts were consistently detected in greater numbers than alpha-chain transcripts, which likely reflects a higher abundance of beta-chain transcripts. TCR repertoire features were related to nonsynonymous mutation counts determined by whole-exome sequencing of tumor tissue. In the raw uncorrected reads, each unique combination of TCR and UMI appeared more than ten times on average. The study quantitatively compared TCR alpha and beta repertoires across multiple tumor regions, matched nontumor lung and blood in non-small cell lung cancer. At surgery, over 200 tumor regions, approximately 64 matched nontumor lung samples and more than 50 PBMC samples were TCR-sequenced for both alpha and beta chains. Study-level results and caveats: Confirming at a functional level the hypothesis that regional TCRs recognize regional mutations was considered to require additional single-cell paired TCR alpha and beta sequencing. Ubiquitous expanded tumor TCRs were found in blood more often at tumor resection than at routine follow-up.

Reading the germline V gene gives CDR1 ENHRY and CDR2 SYGVKD. From its cysteine to its phenylalanine, the CDR3 spans 17 amino acids. Only the CDR3 DNA stays, 51 bases, in frame from base 1. Germline trimming: 0 bases from V, 4 bases from J; junction bases outside gene matches: 7. Per the publication, the time point label means: sample taken at primary tumor resection. Without any cell sorting, TCR sequencing was performed on whole RNA extracted either from tumor and nontumor lung tissue or from cryopreserved PBMC samples. The donors were some 70 patients from the lung TRACERx cohort who had early-stage, untreated non-small cell lung cancer. A patient was chosen for TCR sequencing only when enough RNA was available from at least two tumor regions. The library was prepared using 5' RACE. Reads for this sample came from a NextSeq 500. The TCR library protocol attached a unique molecular identifier to each TCR cDNA molecule to allow correction of PCR and sequencing errors. The authors processed their data as follows. Decombinator tools were used for TCR identification, UMI-based error correction and CDR3 extraction. Expanded TCRs were defined as those above a frequency of 2 per 1,000, corresponding to the top 1% of the tumor frequency distribution. Renyi diversity was computed with the R vegan package after each repertoire had been subsampled 100 times to 5,000 TCRs. To build CDR3 similarity networks, amino acid triplet string-kernel similarity was used, and CDR3s were connected when their pairwise similarity was above 0.82. TCRdb redid the processing of the public reads, applying fastp at Q25 and MiXCR, and retained in-frame beta chains. Rows matching on CDR3 protein sequence are summarized as one entry with the most common DNA and genes. TCRdb's processing, not the authors' own work, is the source of the V and J calls. Counted in this sample were just under 95,000 distinct CDR3 sequences; roughly 12% of them appeared once. Clones ranked in the top ten supply more than 40% of the sample.

Points on this clonotype: Its antigen remains unidentified. No much larger clonotype is one base removed from it; base qualities were not supplied.

The chain uses TRBV10-3 and TRBJ2-1, with TRBD1 matching 9 junction bases. The clonotype comes from a male donor with early-stage non-small cell lung cancer. The specimen was PBMCs, collected at surgery. Read as DNA, the sequence is TGTGCCATCAGTGAGTCGACAGGGGGAAGGTCGTACAATGAGCAGTTCTTC. It specifies CAISESTGGRSYNEQFF.